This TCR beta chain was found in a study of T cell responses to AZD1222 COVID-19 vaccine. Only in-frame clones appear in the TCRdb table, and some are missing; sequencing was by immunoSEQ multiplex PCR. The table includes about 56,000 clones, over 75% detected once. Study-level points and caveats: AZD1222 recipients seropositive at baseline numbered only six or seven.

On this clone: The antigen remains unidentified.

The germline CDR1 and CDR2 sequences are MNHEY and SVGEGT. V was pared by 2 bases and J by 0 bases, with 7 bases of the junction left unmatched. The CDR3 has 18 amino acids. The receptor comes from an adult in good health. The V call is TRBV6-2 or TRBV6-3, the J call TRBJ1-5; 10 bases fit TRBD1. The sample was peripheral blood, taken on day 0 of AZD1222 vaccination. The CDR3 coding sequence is TGTGCCAGCAGTTACACCCCCGGGACAGGGGCTAGCAATCAGCCCCAGCATTTT. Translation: CASSYTPGTGASNQPQHF.